This T cell receptor (beta chain) was identified in a study of blood T cells in healthy people across ages. This clonotype was picked up a small number of times. Its antigen remains unidentified. The donors, aged about 6 to 95, were healthy Caucasians from Russia. Every sample had a minimum of 7 million PBMCs isolated. Overall study results and limits: A roughly linear age-dependent decrease characterized TCR beta diversity per million T cells.

Together with a sample-barcoded 5' primer, a J-beta primer mix was included in a second PCR lasting roughly 6 to 12 cycles. TCRdb itself ran the 5' RACE reads through MiXCR, one entry per CDR3 protein. The sample has 1,500,000 or so distinct CDR3 sequences, around 59% seen once. J gave up 6 bases and V 4 bases, and 2 bases lay outside the gene matches. Germline-derived CDR1 and CDR2 are MGHDK and SYGVNS. The length of the CDR3 is 14 residues. The sample taken for sequencing was blood. The rearrangement uses TRBV25-1 and TRBJ1-5; 11 nucleotides match TRBD1. This sequence was found in a man younger than 35 in good health. CDR3 amino acids: CASSGTGGTQPQHF. The DNA of the CDR3 is TGTGCCAGCAGTGGGACAGGGGGCACTCAGCCCCAGCATTTT.